A selection of T cell receptor beta chains follows, all from one sample in a study of T cells in Graves' hyperthyroidism and ophthalmopathy. TCRdb itself ran the multiplex PCR reads through MiXCR, one entry per CDR3 protein. Here the sample spans some 700,000 distinct CDR3 sequences, around 16% being singletons. The sequencing sample was made of blood. These receptors were taken from a man aged 45-60 years with Graves' hyperthyroidism. Both conserved end residues are part of each CDR3. Each record gives: V gene, clone size, CDR3 length, J gene, D gene, CDR3 protein, CDR3 DNA. A D gene is named only where the DNA matches it firmly. Not all rows give a size; the values are once, few, many and, for expanded clones, a class.

V gene: TRBV6-2/TRBV6-3
clone size: NA
CDR3 length: 13
J gene: TRBJ1-1
D gene: NA
CDR3 protein: CASGGGRNTEAFF
CDR3 DNA: TGTGCCAGCGGTGGTGGCAGGAACACTGAAGCTTTCTTT

V gene: TRBV6-1
clone size: NA
CDR3 length: 15
J gene: TRBJ1-1
D gene: NA
CDR3 protein: CASRPAYALNTEAFF
CDR3 DNA: TGTGCCAGCAGGCCGGCGTATGCCTTGAACACTGAAGCTTTCTTT

V gene: TRBV5-1
clone size: NA
CDR3 length: 16
J gene: TRBJ1-1
D gene: NA
CDR3 protein: CASSLFQGLRNTEAFF
CDR3 DNA: TGCGCCAGCAGCTTGTTTCAGGGGTTGAGGAACACTGAAGCTTTCTTT

V gene: TRBV28
clone size: many
CDR3 length: 16
J gene: TRBJ1-6
D gene: NA
CDR3 protein: CASSVPGGVYDSPLHF
CDR3 DNA: TGTGCCAGCAGTGTCCCCGGGGGGGTTTACGATTCACCCCTCCACTTT

V gene: TRBV5-8
clone size: NA
CDR3 length: 16
J gene: TRBJ2-1
D gene: NA
CDR3 protein: CASSSLGGPAYNEQFF
CDR3 DNA: TGTGCCAGCAGCTCCCTCGGGGGACCCGCCTACAATGAGCAGTTCTTC

V gene: TRBV5-1
clone size: many
CDR3 length: 17
J gene: TRBJ2-7
D gene: TRBD2
CDR3 protein: CASSFRLAGERVYEQYF
CDR3 DNA: TGCGCCAGCAGCTTCCGATTAGCGGGAGAGAGAGTCTACGAGCAGTACTTC

V gene: TRBV2
clone size: many
CDR3 length: 15
J gene: TRBJ2-3
D gene: NA
CDR3 protein: CASSDSGTTTDTQYF
CDR3 DNA: TGTGCCAGCAGTGACAGCGGTACGACCACAGATACGCAGTATTTT

V gene: TRBV2
clone size: many
CDR3 length: 14
J gene: TRBJ1-2
D gene: NA
CDR3 protein: CASSDGGRGYGYTF
CDR3 DNA: TGTGCCAGCAGTGATGGAGGAAGGGGCTATGGCTACACCTTC

V gene: TRBV11-1
clone size: many
CDR3 length: 16
J gene: TRBJ2-3
D gene: NA
CDR3 protein: CASSSLTQSRTDTQYF
CDR3 DNA: TGTGCCAGCAGTTCCTTGACCCAATCTCGCACAGATACGCAGTATTTT

V gene: TRBV6-2/TRBV6-3
clone size: many
CDR3 length: 13
J gene: TRBJ1-2
D gene: NA
CDR3 protein: CASSYGQLYGYTF
CDR3 DNA: TGTGCCAGCAGTTACGGGCAACTCTATGGCTACACCTTC

V gene: TRBV7-2
clone size: many
CDR3 length: 16
J gene: TRBJ1-1
D gene: NA
CDR3 protein: CASSSPFRGMGTEAFF
CDR3 DNA: TGTGCCAGCAGCTCCCCATTCAGGGGCATGGGCACTGAAGCTTTCTTT

V gene: TRBV24-1
clone size: few
CDR3 length: 18
J gene: TRBJ2-2
D gene: NA
CDR3 protein: CATSDGGAHRGNTGELFF
CDR3 DNA: TGTGCCACCAGTGATGGTGGGGCCCATAGGGGAAACACCGGGGAGCTGTTTTTT

V gene: TRBV3-1
clone size: many
CDR3 length: 14
J gene: TRBJ2-7
D gene: NA
CDR3 protein: CASSQGSRSYEQYF
CDR3 DNA: TGTGCCAGCAGCCAAGGGAGCAGATCCTACGAGCAGTACTTC

V gene: TRBV7-2
clone size: few
CDR3 length: 15
J gene: TRBJ2-5
D gene: NA
CDR3 protein: CASRRPGHNQETQYF
CDR3 DNA: TGTGCCAGCAGGCGACCGGGACACAACCAAGAGACCCAGTACTTC

V gene: TRBV28
clone size: few
CDR3 length: 17
J gene: TRBJ2-1
D gene: TRBD2
CDR3 protein: CASSLGGASGRINEQFF
CDR3 DNA: TGTGCCAGCAGTTTAGGGGGGGCCAGCGGGAGGATCAATGAGCAGTTCTTC

V gene: TRBV6-1
clone size: NA
CDR3 length: 14
J gene: TRBJ1-5
D gene: NA
CDR3 protein: CASSTTVSNQPQHF
CDR3 DNA: TGTGCCAGCAGCACGACAGTTAGCAATCAGCCCCAGCATTTT

V gene: TRBV30
clone size: many
CDR3 length: 15
J gene: TRBJ2-1
D gene: NA
CDR3 protein: CAWSRGQGSYNEQFF
CDR3 DNA: TGTGCCTGGAGCCGGGGTCAGGGCTCCTACAATGAGCAGTTCTTC

V gene: TRBV7-2
clone size: few
CDR3 length: 14
J gene: TRBJ2-2
D gene: TRBD2
CDR3 protein: CASSLGLASRELFF
CDR3 DNA: TGTGCCAGCAGCCTGGGACTAGCCTCGAGGGAGCTGTTTTTT

V gene: TRBV7-9
clone size: many
CDR3 length: 13
J gene: TRBJ2-3
D gene: NA
CDR3 protein: CASSKRVSDTQYF
CDR3 DNA: TGTGCCAGCAGCAAACGGGTCTCAGATACGCAGTATTTT

V gene: TRBV6-1
clone size: many
CDR3 length: 15
J gene: TRBJ1-2
D gene: NA
CDR3 protein: CASSPSQGSGYGYTF
CDR3 DNA: TGTGCCAGCAGTCCCTCCCAGGGCTCGGGGTATGGCTACACCTTC

V gene: TRBV9
clone size: NA
CDR3 length: 15
J gene: TRBJ1-2
D gene: TRBD1
CDR3 protein: CASSTGQGAVYGYTF
CDR3 DNA: TGTGCCAGCAGCACGGGACAGGGGGCAGTCTATGGCTACACCTTC

V gene: TRBV4-3
clone size: NA
CDR3 length: 17
J gene: TRBJ2-2
D gene: TRBD1
CDR3 protein: CASSQDRTGGNSGELFF
CDR3 DNA: TGCGCCAGCAGCCAAGACCGGACAGGGGGGAACTCCGGGGAGCTGTTTTTT

V gene: TRBV12-3/TRBV12-4
clone size: many
CDR3 length: 13
J gene: TRBJ2-7
D gene: NA
CDR3 protein: CASSFRGAYEQYF
CDR3 DNA: TGTGCCAGCAGCTTCAGGGGGGCTTACGAGCAGTACTTC

V gene: TRBV28
clone size: many
CDR3 length: 16
J gene: TRBJ2-5
D gene: TRBD2
CDR3 protein: CASSMAVGGRRETQYF
CDR3 DNA: TGTGCCAGCAGCATGGCCGTCGGCGGGAGGAGGGAGACCCAGTACTTC

V gene: TRBV7-9
clone size: few
CDR3 length: 17
J gene: TRBJ2-3
D gene: NA
CDR3 protein: CASSLGTSGPYTDTQYF
CDR3 DNA: TGTGCCAGCAGCTTAGGAACTTCCGGGCCCTACACAGATACGCAGTATTTT

V gene: TRBV24-1
clone size: NA
CDR3 length: 14
J gene: TRBJ2-3
D gene: NA
CDR3 protein: CATSVRDGHSAQYF
CDR3 DNA: TGTGCCACCAGTGTGCGGGACGGCCATTCGGCGCAGTATTTT

V gene: TRBV6-1
clone size: many
CDR3 length: 13
J gene: TRBJ1-2
D gene: NA
CDR3 protein: CASSPRLSRGYTF
CDR3 DNA: TGTGCCAGCAGTCCAAGACTTTCCCGGGGCTACACCTTC

V gene: TRBV5-1
clone size: few
CDR3 length: 16
J gene: TRBJ2-7
D gene: TRBD2
CDR3 protein: CASSLSSGIGLGEQYF
CDR3 DNA: TGCGCCAGCAGCTTGTCTAGCGGGATCGGTTTGGGGGAGCAGTACTTC

V gene: TRBV20-1
clone size: many
CDR3 length: 15
J gene: TRBJ2-7
D gene: TRBD2
CDR3 protein: CSAREGGSYSYEQYF
CDR3 DNA: TGCAGTGCTAGAGAGGGCGGGAGCTACTCCTACGAGCAGTACTTC